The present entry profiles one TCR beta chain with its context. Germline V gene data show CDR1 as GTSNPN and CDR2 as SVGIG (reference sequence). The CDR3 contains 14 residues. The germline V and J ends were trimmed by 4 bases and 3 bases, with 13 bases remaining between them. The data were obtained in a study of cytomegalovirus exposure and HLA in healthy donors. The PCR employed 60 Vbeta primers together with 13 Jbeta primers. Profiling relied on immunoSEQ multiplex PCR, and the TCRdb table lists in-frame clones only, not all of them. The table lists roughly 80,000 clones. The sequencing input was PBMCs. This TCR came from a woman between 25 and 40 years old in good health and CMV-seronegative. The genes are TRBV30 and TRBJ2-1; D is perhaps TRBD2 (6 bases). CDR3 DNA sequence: TGTGCCTGGAACGGAGGGTCTTACTACAATGAGCAGTTCTTC. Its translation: CAWNGGSYYNEQFF.